The clone carrying this TCR beta chain occurred a few times. Antigen: not known. The entry originates in a study of vaccination effects on CD4 cells after COVID-19. Produced via immunoSEQ multiplex PCR; TCRdb's table is partial and in-frame only. Among under 40,000 clones listed, 73% were seen once. V shed 1 base and J shed 5 bases, with 8 bases lying between them. From germline, CDR1 is LGHNT and CDR2 FRNRAP. The CDR3 is made up of 13 amino acids. ViraFEST expansion of antigen-specific CD4+ T cells with viral peptide pools preceded sequencing. Following 10 days of culture, CD4+ T cells were isolated. Nucleocapsid antibodies stayed negative before and after vaccination, showing no earlier SARS-CoV-2 infection. On days 3 and 7, fresh IL-2 medium replaced half the medium.

V usage is TRBV12-5 and J usage is TRBJ2-5; D remains unclear. The receptor's source is a human donor who received a COVID-19 vaccine. The sample here was CD4+ T cells from PBMCs cultured with HCoV-OC43 spike peptides, taken before COVID-19 vaccination. Subset meaning: HCoV-OC43 spike overlapping peptide pool stimulation. In nucleotides, the CDR3 is TGTGCTAGTGGTTTGGGAGATGGGGAGACCCAGTACTTC. It is translated as CASGLGDGETQYF.